This T cell receptor (beta chain) came from a study of read filtering for tumor transcriptome and immune sequencing. The library was built from 400 to 500 ng RNA with molecular barcoded adaptors for alpha/delta and beta/gamma chains. TCRdb redid the calling of the reads with MiXCR, one entry per CDR3 protein. The table lists about 39,000 distinct CDR3 sequences, roughly an eighth of them singletons. This clonotype was seen at least ten times. Looked up from germline, CDR1 is SNHLY and CDR2 is FYNNEI. V was cut by 0 bases and J by 8 bases, with 14 bases left in between. This CDR3 has 15 residues. The TCR originated in a donor at least 40 years old with multiple myeloma. The specimen sequenced was a population of CD138-negative cells sorted from bone marrow. The chain uses TRBV2 and TRBJ2-1; D is unclear. The CDR3 is CASSEAPGPRHEQFF. DNA for the CDR3: TGTGCCAGCAGTGAAGCACCGGGCCCCCGTCATGAGCAGTTCTTC.